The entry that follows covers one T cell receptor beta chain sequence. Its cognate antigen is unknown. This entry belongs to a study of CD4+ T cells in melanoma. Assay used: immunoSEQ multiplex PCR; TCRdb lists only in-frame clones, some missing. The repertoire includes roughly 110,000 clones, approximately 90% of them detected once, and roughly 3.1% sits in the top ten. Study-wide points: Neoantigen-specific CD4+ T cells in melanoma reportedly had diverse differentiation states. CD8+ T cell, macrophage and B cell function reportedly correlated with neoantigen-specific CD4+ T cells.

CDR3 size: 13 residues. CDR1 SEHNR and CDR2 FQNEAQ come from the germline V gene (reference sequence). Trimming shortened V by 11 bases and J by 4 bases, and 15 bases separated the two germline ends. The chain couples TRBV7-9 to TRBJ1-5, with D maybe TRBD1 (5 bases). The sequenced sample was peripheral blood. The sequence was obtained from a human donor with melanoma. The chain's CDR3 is CALSGDGNQPQHF. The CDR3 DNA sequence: TGTGCCCTGAGTGGGGACGGTAATCAGCCCCAGCATTTT.